The 24 T cell receptor beta chains in this list originate from one sample, sequenced in a study of neurological immune-mediated disorders (dated by TCRdb to about 2019). Library method: 5' RACE. TCRdb names Illumina HiSeq 2500 as the instrument used. TCRdb trimmed public reads at Q25 via fastp, called clones via MiXCR and kept in-frame beta chains. Rows matching on CDR3 protein sequence are summarized as one entry with the most common DNA and genes. The sample table contains 70,000 to 95,000 distinct CDR3 sequences; only one count was recorded for roughly 13% of them. Under 6% of the sample comes from the top ten. Read against the paper, the sample's time point label means: longitudinal time-point 2. Input material: PBMCs. The source of these receptors is a female donor with HTLV-1-associated myelopathy (HAM/TSP).

This clonotype showed up many times. The rearrangement links TRBV29-1 to TRBJ2-7, with unresolved D. The CDR3 has 13 amino acids. Germline loops: CDR1 SQVTM, CDR2 ANQGSEA. Trimming shortened V by 4 bases and J by 2 bases, and 12 bases separated the two germline ends. In DNA form, the CDR3 reads TGCAGCGTTGCTCCCGCCGGGCCCTACGAGCAGTACTTC. It encodes CSVAPAGPYEQYF.

This clonotype was seen many times. V and J are TRBV5-1 and TRBJ1-4, with unresolved D. This CDR3 contains 15 residues. The germline gives CDR1 SGHRS, CDR2 YFSETQ. The V and J ends lost 2 bases and 1 base respectively, with 9 bases between them. The CDR3 spells CASSLMDQTNEKLFF. CDR3 DNA sequence: TGCGCCAGCAGCTTAATGGACCAAACTAATGAAAAACTGTTTTTT.

This clonotype came up many times. Relative to the germline gene, one junction end is altered; a read error may explain this. The CDR3 region has the DNA TGTGCTACCAGCTTACGGGGGGGCGGCTATGAGCAGTTCTTC. Amino acids: CATSLRGGGYEQFF. The J gene is TRBJ2-1, the V gene TRBV15, with 8 bases identical to TRBD2. This CDR3 is 14 amino acids long. Germline-derived CDR1 and CDR2 are LNHNV and YYDKDF (reference sequence).

This clonotype came up many times. The J gene is TRBJ2-2, the V gene TRBV5-1; 7 nucleotides agree with TRBD1. V shed 7 bases and J 3 bases; nucleotides not matched to a gene: 9. This CDR3 is 15 amino acids long. The germline gives CDR1 SGHRS, CDR2 YFSETQ. The CDR3, as DNA: TGCGCCAGCGCCACTCGGGACAGTCACACCGGGGAGCTGTTTTTT. Translation: CASATRDSHTGELFF.

This clonotype was seen at least ten times. The chain links TRBV7-9 to TRBJ1-1; possibly TRBD1 for D (6 bases). Germline values: CDR1 SEHNR, CDR2 FQNEAQ (reference sequence). Trimming pared 1 base from V and 5 bases from J, leaving 11 bases between. The CDR3 spans 14 residues. The CDR3 is CASSLGQAFTEAFF. The CDR3 region has the DNA TGTGCCAGCAGCTTAGGACAGGCATTTACTGAAGCTTTCTTT.

In its sample, this clonotype was seen many times. The V gene is TRBV4-1, the J gene TRBJ2-7; 9 bases match TRBD1. The germline gives CDR1 MGHRA, CDR2 YSYEKL. V was pared by 0 bases and J by 6 bases, with 6 bases of the junction left unmatched. CDR3 length equals 15 residues. The CDR3 DNA follows: TGCGCCAGCAGCCAAGAAGGGACAGGGCTAGGCGAGCAGTACTTC. This gives the protein CASSQEGTGLGEQYF.

There are many counts of this clonotype. V is TRBV5-1 and J is TRBJ2-7, with 9 bases lining up with TRBD2. CDR3 length: 16 residues. The V segment lost 2 bases and the J segment 3 bases; nucleotides outside the gene matches: 9. The germline V gene encodes CDR1 SGHRS and CDR2 YFSETQ. The CDR3: CASSLSPAGGYYEQYF. CDR3 in DNA: TGCGCCAGCAGCTTATCCCCAGCGGGGGGATACTACGAGCAGTACTTC. The full variable domain, its missing parts supplied by reference TRBV5-1 and TRBJ2-7, is KAGVTQTPRYLIKTRGQQVTLSCSPISGHRSVSWYQQTPGQGLQFLFEYFSETQRNKGNFPGRFSGRQFSNSRSEMNVSTLELGDSALYLCASSLSPAGGYYEQYFGPGTRLTVT.

J is TRBJ2-3 and V is TRBV10-2, with unresolved D. The V and J ends lost 1 base and 0 bases respectively, with 8 bases between them. The CDR3 sequence is 15 residues long. In germline, CDR1 is WSHSY, CDR2 SAAADI. DNA for the CDR3: TGCGCCAGCAGTGAGTGGCGGAGTAGCACAGATACGCAGTATTTT. Its translation is CASSEWRSSTDTQYF.

This clonotype was counted at least ten times. The rearrangement joins TRBV20-1 to TRBJ2-1; 8 bases are a match to TRBD1. The V and J ends lost 5 bases and 3 bases, in that order; junction bases with no gene match: 6. CDR1 DFQATT and CDR2 SNEGSKA come from the germline V gene (reference sequence). CDR3 length equals 14 residues. The CDR3 coding sequence is TGCAGTGCTCAGGACAGGGTCTACTACAATGAGCAGTTCTTC. Translating gives CSAQDRVYYNEQFF.

This clonotype was seen repeatedly, ten times or more. This rearrangement joins TRBV2 to TRBJ1-1; 10 bases map to TRBD1. J gave up 3 bases and V 5 bases, and 6 bases lay outside the gene matches. CDR1 and CDR2 (germline): SNHLY, FYNNEI. This CDR3 comprises 15 residues. DNA for the CDR3: TGTGCCAGCAGTCTAGGGGGGACAGGGGACACTGAAGCTTTCTTT. Encoded protein: CASSLGGTGDTEAFF.

This clonotype counts as medium-sized (0.01 to 0.1%). This chain uses TRBV21-1 with TRBJ2-3; TRBD2, the table's D call, was not compared with the DNA. TRBV21-1 is a documented pseudogene. The CDR3 is 15 amino acids. CDR3 nucleotides: TGTGCCAGCAGGCAACTAGCGGGGGGGCCAGATACGCAGTATTTT. Amino acid sequence: CASRQLAGGPDTQYF.

This clonotype was detected many times. The chain joins TRBV7-9 to TRBJ1-2, with D perhaps TRBD1 (5 bases). This CDR3 is built from 14 residues. Per germline, CDR1 SEHNR and CDR2 FQNEAQ (reference sequence). V was clipped by 1 base and J by 5 bases, with 11 bases between them. The CDR3 here is CASSLGATVYGYTF. The CDR3 DNA reads as TGTGCCAGCAGCTTAGGGGCGACAGTGTATGGCTACACCTTC.

This clonotype came up a few times. The chain has TRBV10-3 and TRBJ2-3, with a weak D call TRBD2 (6 bases). CDR3 length equals 13 residues. V lost 8 bases and J 5 bases, leaving 14 bases between the germline ends. Germline V gene sequence: CDR1 ENHRY, CDR2 SYGVKD. The CDR3 reads CAIATGVGDTQYF. CDR3 coding DNA: TGTGCCATCGCAACGGGGGTTGGAGATACGCAGTATTTT.

This clonotype has at least ten counts. This sequence joins TRBV20-1 and TRBJ2-1, with D tentatively TRBD2 (5 bases). Germline values: CDR1 DFQATT, CDR2 SNEGSKA (reference sequence). The CDR3 sequence is 15 residues long. Trimming took off 0 bases at V and 3 bases at J, with 12 bases between the two ends. CDR3 sequence (DNA): TGCAGTGCTAGAGATTCTGCGGGCATCTACAATGAGCAGTTCTTC. Translation gives CSARDSAGIYNEQFF.

The chain has TRBV2 and TRBJ2-1, with 8 nucleotides matching TRBD2. Germline-derived CDR1 and CDR2 are SNHLY and FYNNEI. V lost 7 bases to trimming and J lost 3 bases; unmatched junction nucleotides: 5. This CDR3 comprises 14 residues. The CDR3 protein is CASTEAGDYNEQFF. CDR3 nucleotides: TGTGCCAGCACAGAAGCGGGGGACTACAATGAGCAGTTCTTC.

This clonotype was found many times. The chain recombines TRBV9 with TRBJ2-5; D is uncertain. Trimming took off 0 bases at V and 2 bases at J, with 11 bases between the two ends. CDR1 is SGDLS and CDR2 is YYNGEE in the germline V gene. The CDR3 has 15 amino acids. As DNA, the CDR3 is TGTGCCAGCAGCGTAGATTCTATGGGACAAGAGACCCAGTACTTC. Protein sequence: CASSVDSMGQETQYF. The full variable domain, with the rest looked up from reference TRBV9 and TRBJ2-5, is DSGVTQTPKHLITATGQRVTLRCSPRSGDLSVYWYQQSLDQGLQFLIQYYNGEERAKGNILERFSAQQFPDLHSELNLSSLELGDSALYFCASSVDSMGQETQYFGPGTRLLVL.

In this sample, this clonotype turned up many times. V is TRBV10-3 and J is TRBJ2-3; tentative D call: TRBD2 (6 bases). CDR3 length: 14 amino acids. The V gene lost 10 bases and the J gene lost 2 bases, with 16 bases spanning the gap. CDR1 is ENHRY and CDR2 is SYGVKD in the germline V gene. DNA for the CDR3: TGTGCCACGCATCGGGGGAGTCTCACAGATACGCAGTATTTT. Amino acid sequence: CATHRGSLTDTQYF.

This clonotype was recorded many times. The rearrangement joins TRBV5-1 to TRBJ1-2; D is possibly TRBD1 (5 bases). This CDR3 is built from 12 residues. Germline values: CDR1 SGHRS, CDR2 YFSETQ. V was pared by 5 bases and J by 7 bases, with 12 bases between. Written as DNA, the CDR3 is TGCGCCAGCAGATTAAGGGGTGGTGGCTACACCTTC. Translated, it gives CASRLRGGGYTF.

The chain combines TRBV6-2 or TRBV6-3 with TRBJ2-1; D possibly matches TRBD1 or TRBD2 (5 bases each). From germline, CDR1 is MNHEY and CDR2 SVGEGT. This CDR3 is 15 amino acids long. The ends were cut back, 2 bases at V and 3 bases at J, with 11 bases in the middle. The CDR3 DNA reads TGTGCCAGCAGTTACCAGGGTGGGAGCTACAATGAGCAGTTCTTC. Residues: CASSYQGGSYNEQFF.

This clonotype has ten or more counts. The chain links TRBV5-1 to TRBJ2-1, with 12 bases aligning to TRBD2. The V gene's germline CDR1 is SGHRS and CDR2 YFSETQ. V lost 0 bases and J lost 7; bases outside the gene matches: 5. The CDR3 runs to 16 residues. The CDR3 loop is CASSLGSSGGVNEQFF. Written as DNA, the CDR3 is TGCGCCAGCAGCTTGGGCTCTAGCGGGGGGGTGAATGAGCAGTTCTTC.

The chain employs TRBV6-4 and TRBJ2-1, with D tentatively TRBD1 or TRBD2 (6 bases each). Trimming left V 5 bases short and J 7 bases short, with 12 bases between. The CDR3 runs to 13 residues. CDR1 is MRHNA, CDR2 SNTAGT, per germline. The CDR3, as DNA: TGTGCCAGCAGTCCAGGGGAGGAAAATGAGCAGTTCTTC. Translating it yields CASSPGEENEQFF.

This clonotype was seen ten or more times. The chain uses TRBV6-1 and TRBJ2-1; TRBD1 might be the D (6 bases). The CDR3 totals 13 residues. V was pared by 4 bases and J by 5 bases, with 9 bases between. Germline CDR1 and CDR2: MNHNS and SASEGT. The CDR3 DNA is TGTGCCAGCAGTGGGACAGCTCACAATGAGCAGTTCTTC. Translation: CASSGTAHNEQFF.

This clonotype was detected many times. The V and J genes are TRBV12-3 or TRBV12-4 and TRBJ2-1, with D possibly TRBD2 on 6 matching bases. This CDR3 comprises 15 residues. The germline V and J ends were trimmed by 5 bases and 4 bases, with 15 bases remaining between them. CDR3 region: CASSPPPGEYNEQFF. CDR3 sequence (DNA): TGTGCCAGCAGTCCCCCCCCGGGGGAGTACAATGAGCAGTTCTTC.

This clonotype has a count of ten or more. This chain connects TRBV3-1 to TRBJ2-1, with D unresolved. This CDR3 has 12 residues. Germline values: CDR1 LGHDT, CDR2 YNNKEL (reference sequence). Trimming cost V 1 base and J 7 bases, with 5 bases left between them. The chain's CDR3 is CASSQVSNEQFF. The CDR3 region has the DNA TGTGCCAGCAGCCAAGTTAGTAATGAGCAGTTCTTC.